This TCR beta chain originates from a study of neurological immune-mediated disorders. Findings of the study overall: No CDR3 amino acid sequences recurred among expanded clones across subjects, suggesting private repertoires in all groups.

This CDR3 spans 14 amino acids. Germline assignment: CDR1 PRHDT and CDR2 FYEKMQ (reference sequence). Via MiXCR, TCRdb re-called the 5' RACE reads, giving one row per CDR3 protein. Here the sample spans 50,000 to 65,000 distinct CDR3 sequences, 4.5% to 5.5% being singletons. As to this clonotype: The target antigen is unknown. A much larger clone differs from this one at a single base, so this may be a read error.

J is TRBJ1-3 and V is TRBV13; D unclear. Material for sequencing was PBMCs. The origin of this receptor is a woman aged 45-59 years with multiple sclerosis. This chain's CDR3 is CASTYRSAGKTIYF. CDR3 nucleotide sequence: TGTGCCAGCACCTACCGTTCGGCTGGAAAAACCATATATTTT.